One and the same sample provided the 18 T cell receptor beta chains below, sequenced in a study of T cell responses to AZD1222 COVID-19 vaccine listed by TCRdb under 2021. Library generation was performed with the immunoSEQ multiplex PCR assay. TCRdb limited this immuneACCESS table to in-frame rearrangements with V and J called. A share of clones is missing; checked studies link under half to unresolved V genes, and the rest is unexplained. The sample table contains roughly 250,000 clones; only one count was recorded for 90% to 95% of them. Roughly 0.6% of the sample goes to the ten largest clones. This specimen's time point label, per the study, means: baseline before first vaccination. The sample here was peripheral blood, taken on day 0 of AZD1222 vaccination. These receptors all stem from an adult in good health.

This chain joins TRBV6-2 or TRBV6-3 and TRBJ1-1; D unclear. The CDR3 sequence is 13 residues long. V lost 2 bases and J 5 bases, leaving 9 bases between the germline ends. Per germline, CDR1 MNHEY and CDR2 SVGEGT. In DNA, the CDR3 is TGTGCCAGCAGTTACGAATGGACTACTGAAGCTTTCTTT. Residues: CASSYEWTTEAFF.

The table lists this clone with a count of one. The chain links TRBV18 to TRBJ2-6; 8 bases are shared with TRBD2. CDR1 KGHSH and CDR2 LQKENI come from the germline V gene. This CDR3 has 16 amino acids. With V trimmed by 3 bases and J by 4 bases, 5 bases remained unmatched. In nucleotides, the CDR3 is TGTGCCAGCTCACCCAGCGGGAGATCAGGGGCCAACGTCCTGACTTTC. Encoded protein: CASSPSGRSGANVLTF.

This chain joins TRBV2 and TRBJ1-3; no clear D. This CDR3 region has 12 residues. V was trimmed by 6 bases and J by 4 bases, leaving 7 bases between them. The germline V gene has CDR1 SNHLY and CDR2 FYNNEI. Here the CDR3 DNA reads TGTGCCAGCAGCGTATACGGAAACACCATATATTTT. Encoded protein: CASSVYGNTIYF.

The rearrangement links TRBV6-1 to TRBJ2-7; no clear D gene. The CDR3 extends over 15 amino acids. CDR1 is MNHNS and CDR2 is SASEGT in the germline V gene. Trimming removed 2 bases from V and 2 bases from J, with 13 bases in between. CDR3 in amino acids: CASSERSARPYEQYF. In nucleotides, the CDR3 is TGTGCCAGCAGTGAAAGAAGCGCACGTCCCTACGAGCAGTACTTC.

DNA for the CDR3: TGTGCCAGCAGTTTAGCGCGAGAGCAGTACTTC. Amino acid sequence: CASSLAREQYF. The gene calls are TRBV12-3 or TRBV12-4 and TRBJ2-7; D unclear. The CDR3 is 11 amino acids. V lost 0 bases, J lost 7 bases, and 4 bases lay in between.

The chain couples TRBV19 to TRBJ1-1; 11 positions agree with TRBD1. This CDR3 has 14 residues. Looked up from germline, CDR1 is LNHDA and CDR2 is SQIVND (reference sequence). The junction had 7 bases not matched to a gene; V was cut back by 7 bases and J by 6 bases. For the CDR3, the DNA is TGTGCCAGTAACCCCGGGACAGGGGGTTCTGAAGCTTTCTTT. Translating gives CASNPGTGGSEAFF.

This clone was detected only once. The chain is built from TRBV7-2 and TRBJ1-5; 9 bases align to TRBD1. Germline assignment: CDR1 SGHTA and CDR2 FQGNSA. The CDR3 is made up of 13 amino acids. V lost 5 bases to trimming and J lost 4 bases; unmatched junction nucleotides: 0. The CDR3, as DNA: TGTGCCAGCAGCGGGACAGGGAATCAGCCCCAGCATTTT. Residues: CASSGTGNQPQHF. Drawing the rest from reference TRBV7-2 and TRBJ1-5, the complete variable domain is GAGVSQSPSNKVTEKGKDVELRCDPISGHTALYWYRQSLGQGLEFLIYFQGNSAPDKSGLPSDRFSAERTGGSVSTLTIQRTQQEDSAVYLCASSGTGNQPQHFGDGTRLSIL.

This chain connects TRBV2 to TRBJ2-1, with D maybe TRBD2 (7 bases). The germline CDR1 and CDR2 sequences are SNHLY and FYNNEI. The CDR3 sequence is 14 residues long. Trimming removed 4 bases at V and 9 bases at J, with 16 bases between. The CDR3 here is CASSVNREGAEQFF. The CDR3 bases are TGTGCCAGCAGTGTGAACAGGGAGGGCGCTGAGCAGTTCTTC.

This clone was seen just once. The genes are TRBV6-4 and TRBJ1-1; D gene uncertain. Germline CDR1 and CDR2: MRHNA and SNTAGT. The CDR3 is made up of 15 amino acids. Trimming shortened V by 2 bases and J by 0 bases, and 10 bases separated the two germline ends. The CDR3 region has the DNA TGTGCCAGCAGTGACCCGTCGCTCATGAACACTGAAGCTTTCTTT. Translating gives CASSDPSLMNTEAFF.

The genes are TRBV7-9 and TRBJ2-1, with 8 bases fitting TRBD2. Germline V gives CDR1 SEHNR, CDR2 FQNEAQ (reference sequence). The CDR3 loop spans 15 amino acids. Trimming removed 2 bases from V and 5 bases from J; junction bases left unmatched: 5. The CDR3 DNA reads as TGTGCCAGCAGCTTATTACTAGCGGAACACAATGAGCAGTTCTTC. Encoded protein: CASSLLLAEHNEQFF.

The chain carries TRBV11-1 and TRBJ1-1; D not resolved. Per germline, CDR1 SGHAT and CDR2 FQDESV (reference sequence). Trimming pared 3 bases from V and 3 bases from J, leaving 2 bases between. The CDR3 is 11 amino acids. CDR3 amino acids: CASSLDTEAFF. The DNA of the CDR3 is TGTGCCAGCAGCTTGGACACTGAAGCTTTCTTT.

V gene TRBV14 combines with J gene TRBJ2-5, with D possibly being TRBD1 or TRBD2 (5 bases each). The germline V and J ends were trimmed by 4 bases and 0 bases, with 15 bases remaining between them. Germline CDR1 SGHDN, CDR2 FVKESK. The CDR3 totals 16 residues. CDR3 sequence: CASSLRLGTHQETQYF. Written as DNA, the CDR3 is TGTGCCAGCAGCCTACGGTTAGGGACCCACCAAGAGACCCAGTACTTC.

This sequence joins TRBV2 and TRBJ1-1; D is uncertain. The CDR3 contains 13 residues. V was shortened by 10 bases and J by 4 bases, with 16 bases between the two germline ends. Germline CDR1 SNHLY, CDR2 FYNNEI. This CDR3 is CATQGAVGTEAFF. DNA for the CDR3: TGTGCCACCCAAGGAGCGGTAGGCACTGAAGCTTTCTTT.

The chain combines TRBV5-1 with TRBJ2-5, with TRBD2 matching 11 bases. The CDR3 contains 17 residues. Germline V gene lookup returns CDR1 SGHRS and CDR2 YFSETQ. With 4 bases clipped from V and 2 bases from J, the junction kept 10 bases outside the gene matches. For the CDR3, the DNA is TGCGCCAGCAGCCGGGGCGGTAGCGGGGGGGTTCAAGAGACCCAGTACTTC. Protein: CASSRGGSGGVQETQYF.

The chain combines TRBV6-6 with TRBJ2-2, with D possibly TRBD2 on 5 matching bases. The CDR3 is made up of 14 amino acids. Germline assignment: CDR1 MNHNY and CDR2 SVGAGI (reference sequence). Trimming took 5 bases from V and 4 from J, leaving 11 bases between them. The CDR3 loop reads CASSERPGTGELFF. CDR3 DNA: TGTGCCAGCAGTGAGCGGCCGGGCACCGGGGAGCTGTTTTTT.

This chain connects TRBV5-1 to TRBJ2-3; tentatively, D is TRBD1 or TRBD2 (6 bases each). The CDR3 has 16 residues. Germline CDR1 SGHRS, CDR2 YFSETQ. Trimming stripped 3 bases from V and 1 base from J, with 15 bases between. The CDR3 region is CASSSLGGSRTDTQYF. The CDR3 bases are TGCGCCAGCAGCTCCCTGGGGGGCAGCCGCACAGATACGCAGTATTTT.

The chain links TRBV6-5 to TRBJ2-7; D gene unclear. The ends were cut back, 7 bases at V and 4 bases at J, with 8 bases in the middle. This CDR3 has 11 residues. CDR1 is MNHEY, CDR2 SVGAGI, per germline. The CDR3 loop reads CASNSYYEQYF. Written as DNA, the CDR3 is TGTGCCAGCAATTCTTATTACGAGCAGTACTTC.

The chain is built from TRBV24-1 and TRBJ2-7; D is uncertain. The CDR3 runs to 13 residues. The V end was cut by 4 bases, the J end by 3 bases, with 9 bases between. CDR1 is KGHDR and CDR2 is SFDVKD in the germline V gene. Written as DNA, the CDR3 is TGTGCCACCAGTGACCCCGACCGCTACGAGCAGTACTTC. As protein: CATSDPDRYEQYF.